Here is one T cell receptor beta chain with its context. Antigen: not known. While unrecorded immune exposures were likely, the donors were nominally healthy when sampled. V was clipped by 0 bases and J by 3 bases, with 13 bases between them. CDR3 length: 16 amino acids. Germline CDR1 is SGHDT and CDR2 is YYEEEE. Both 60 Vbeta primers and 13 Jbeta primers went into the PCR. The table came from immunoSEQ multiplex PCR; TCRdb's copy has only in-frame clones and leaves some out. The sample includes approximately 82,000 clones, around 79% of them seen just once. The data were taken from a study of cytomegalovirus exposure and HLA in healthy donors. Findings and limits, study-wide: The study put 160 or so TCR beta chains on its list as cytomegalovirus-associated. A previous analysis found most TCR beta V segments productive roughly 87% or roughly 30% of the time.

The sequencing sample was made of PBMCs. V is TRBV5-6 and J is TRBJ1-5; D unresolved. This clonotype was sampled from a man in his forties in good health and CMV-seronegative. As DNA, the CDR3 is TGTGCCAGCAGCTTGGTTACAGATAAGTCCAATCAGCCCCAGCATTTT. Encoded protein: CASSLVTDKSNQPQHF.